This is a list of T cell receptor beta chains from one sample in a study of T cells after yellow fever vaccination. TCRdb re-analysed the 5' RACE reads in MiXCR, keeping a single row per CDR3 protein. The repertoire holds hundreds of thousands of distinct CDR3 sequences, with under 14% as singletons. The starting material was PBMCs, obtained on the day of the first yellow fever vaccination. The receptors derive from a man aged 18 to 29 who received the YFV17D yellow fever vaccine. Both conserved end residues are part of each CDR3. The D gene is left open where the match is weak. Expanded clones are given a class, and other clones once, few, many or no size at all.

J	D	size	V	DNA	CDR3
TRBJ2-3	TRBD2	-	TRBV11-1	TGTGCCAGCAGCTTTTTACTAGCGGGGGTCTACACTAGCACAGATACGCAGTATTTT	CASSFLLAGVYTSTDTQYF
TRBJ2-1	TRBD1	few	TRBV7-9	TGTGCCAGCAGTAAAACCACAGGGGGCGCTTCCCATGAGCAGTTCTTC	CASSKTTGGASHEQFF
TRBJ1-2	-	-	TRBV2	TGTGCCAGCAGTGATTTGGACTTCTGGACTGCTAACTATGGCTACACCTTC	CASSDLDFWTANYGYTF
TRBJ2-2	TRBD1	many	TRBV7-9	TGTGCCAGCAGCTTACTCGGGACAGGGGAATCCGGGGAGCTGTTTTTT	CASSLLGTGESGELFF
TRBJ1-1	-	few	TRBV6-1	TGTGCCAGCAGTGAACCAGGCGACAGACTAGCTTTCTTT	CASSEPGDRLAFF
TRBJ2-5	-	many	TRBV6-2/TRBV6-3	TGTGCCAGCCGAGCACACAGCCAAGAGACCCAGTACTTC	CASRAHSQETQYF
TRBJ2-1	-	many	TRBV12-3/TRBV12-4	TGTGCCAGCAGTTCGGGGACTTACTACAATGAGCAGTTCTTC	CASSSGTYYNEQFF
TRBJ2-2	-	many	TRBV2	TGTGCCAGCACGGGGGACGTCGGGGAGCTGTTTTTT	CASTGDVGELFF
TRBJ2-3	-	many	TRBV5-1	TGCGCCAGCAGCCCGGCCGGACATCCAGATACGCAGTATTTT	CASSPAGHPDTQYF
TRBJ2-3	-	few	TRBV7-2	TGTGCCAGCAGTTATGGGGGAGGCCTAGCAGATACGCAGTATTTT	CASSYGGGLADTQYF
TRBJ2-6	-	-	TRBV7-2	TGTGCCAGCAGCTTAGCGATATCCGGGGCCAACGTCCTGACTTTC	CASSLAISGANVLTF
TRBJ2-7	TRBD2	few	TRBV19	TGTGCCAGTAGTATGTGGACTAGCGGCTACGAGCAGTACTTC	CASSMWTSGYEQYF
TRBJ2-2	-	few	TRBV9	TGTGCCAGCAGCGTGGCATCCGGGGGTAACACCGGGGAGCTGTTTTTT	CASSVASGGNTGELFF
TRBJ2-7	TRBD1	-	TRBV4-3	TGCGCCAGCAGAAAAGGACAGGCTAGCTCCTACGAGCAGTACTTC	CASRKGQASSYEQYF
TRBJ1-3	-	-	TRBV7-9	TGTGCCAGCAGCCCGCCGGGCTCTGGAAACACCATATATTTT	CASSPPGSGNTIYF
TRBJ2-1	TRBD1	-	TRBV6-1	TGTGCCAGCAGCCGCCCACGGACAGGCCGGGGTCTCAATGAGCAGTTCTTC	CASSRPRTGRGLNEQFF
TRBJ2-3	-	few	TRBV28	TGTGCCAGCTGGGAGGTAGGGGTGGTAGATACGCAGTATTTT	CASWEVGVVDTQYF
TRBJ1-5	-	many	TRBV7-2	TGTGCCAGCAGCTTAGTGCAGAATCAGCCCCAGCATTTT	CASSLVQNQPQHF
TRBJ2-3	-	many	TRBV11-2	TGTGCCAGCAGCTTAGTCCGGGGGTCAGAAACAGATACGCAGTATTTT	CASSLVRGSETDTQYF
TRBJ2-3	-	few	TRBV10-3	TGTGCCATCAACGGGGGAGATACGCAGTATTTT	CAINGGDTQYF
TRBJ1-1	-	few	TRBV28	TGTGCCAGCATGTCGGGTACCTACACTGAAGCTTTCTTT	CASMSGTYTEAFF
TRBJ2-7	TRBD1	few	TRBV20-1	TGCAGTGCTAGAGATTTGCAACAGGGGGCCTACGAGCAGTACTTC	CSARDLQQGAYEQYF
TRBJ1-2	TRBD1	few	TRBV11-2	TGTGCCAGCAGCTCTCAACTGGGACAGGGGGCTTATGGCTACACCTTC	CASSSQLGQGAYGYTF
TRBJ1-3	-	-	TRBV7-9	TGTGCCAGCAGCTCCTCGGACGGACATTCTGGAAACACCATATATTTT	CASSSSDGHSGNTIYF
TRBJ1-2	TRBD1	few	TRBV4-3	TGCGCCAGCAGCCAATGGGGGACAGGGGTTCGAGGCTACACCTTC	CASSQWGTGVRGYTF
TRBJ1-1	-	-	TRBV4-3	TGCGCCAGCAGCTCTCGGGGGGAGAACACTGAAGCTTTCTTT	CASSSRGENTEAFF
TRBJ2-4	TRBD1	-	TRBV12-3/TRBV12-4	TGTGCCAGCAGTTCCCGGGACAGCAAAAACATTCAGTACTTC	CASSSRDSKNIQYF
TRBJ2-1	-	-	TRBV7-3	TGTGCCAGCAGCTCCCGGGCGGACGGTTACAATGAGCAGTTCTTC	CASSSRADGYNEQFF
TRBJ1-1	TRBD1	-	TRBV6-5	TGTGCCAGCAGTTTTACAGGGGGCCGGACTGAAGCTTTCTTT	CASSFTGGRTEAFF
TRBJ2-7	TRBD1	few	TRBV18	TGTGCCAGCTCACCACGGGGACAGCTATCCTACGAGCAGTACTTC	CASSPRGQLSYEQYF
TRBJ2-3	-	few	TRBV6-2/TRBV6-3	TGTGCCAGCAGCCAACGGAAAGCCCAAGGTTTCACAGATACGCAGTATTTT	CASSQRKAQGFTDTQYF
TRBJ2-7	-	few	TRBV4-3	TGCGCCAGCAGCCAAGAGCTGGGACATTACGAGCAGTACTTC	CASSQELGHYEQYF
TRBJ2-3	-	few	TRBV6-1	TGTGCCAGCAGTAAACAGGCTGGACCTATCACAGATACGCAGTATTTT	CASSKQAGPITDTQYF
TRBJ2-2	-	-	TRBV18	TGTGCCAGCTCACTTTCTTGGGGAAGGACCGGGGAGCTGTTTTTT	CASSLSWGRTGELFF
TRBJ2-3	TRBD2	many	TRBV4-1	TGCGCCAGCAGCCGGACTAGGAGCACAGATACGCAGTATTTT	CASSRTRSTDTQYF
TRBJ1-4	-	few	TRBV25-1	TGTGCCAGCAGTGACCCGACATATATGGAAAAACTGTTTTTT	CASSDPTYMEKLFF
TRBJ1-1	-	few	TRBV9	TGTGCCAGCAGCGTAGAAGCCCGGTGGGGCACTGAAGCTTTCTTT	CASSVEARWGTEAFF
TRBJ2-1	-	many	TRBV7-6	TGTGCCAGCAGCCCCCGGGACAATCTATACAATGAGCAGTTCTTC	CASSPRDNLYNEQFF
TRBJ1-5	-	-	TRBV19	TGTGCCAGTAGTGCAACAGGGTACGAGTTCGGCAATCAGCCCCAGCATTTT	CASSATGYEFGNQPQHF
TRBJ2-4	-	-	TRBV28	TGTGCCAGCAGCCGCCCTGGCCGGGGGTTTGTAAACATTCAGTACTTC	CASSRPGRGFVNIQYF
TRBJ1-2	TRBD1	-	TRBV4-3	TGCGCCAGCAGCCAAGACCCGGGACAGGGGGCGCGTGGCTACACCTTC	CASSQDPGQGARGYTF
TRBJ2-1	TRBD2	few	TRBV5-4	TGTGCCAGCAGCATCGACGGGACTAGCGGGGCCGGTGAGCAGTTCTTC	CASSIDGTSGAGEQFF
TRBJ2-1	-	many	TRBV7-3	TGTGCCAGCAGCGATAAATACTCCTACAATGAGCAGTTCTTC	CASSDKYSYNEQFF
TRBJ1-6	TRBD1	few	TRBV6-5	TGTGCCAGCAGTTCACTTTCGACAGGGGATAATTCACCCCTCCACTTT	CASSSLSTGDNSPLHF
TRBJ1-2	-	few	TRBV10-3	TGTGCCATCAGTGAGTGGGATAGGCCTGGAGGCGGCTACACCTTC	CAISEWDRPGGGYTF
TRBJ2-6	-	-	TRBV7-9	TGTGCCAGCAGCCCCCCCCGGGGTAGATCTGGGGCCAACGTCCTGACTTTC	CASSPPRGRSGANVLTF
TRBJ2-1	-	many	TRBV4-2	TGTGCCAGCAGCCAAGATTCCCTTCTCAATGAGCAGTTCTTC	CASSQDSLLNEQFF
TRBJ1-2	-	few	TRBV4-2	TGTGCCAGCAGCCAAGATGGGGGGCTGGCCTATGGCTACACCTTC	CASSQDGGLAYGYTF
TRBJ1-2	TRBD1	few	TRBV6-5	TGTGCCAGCAGTTACTCGAAATGGGACAGGGGGCCGGGTGGCTACACCTTC	CASSYSKWDRGPGGYTF
TRBJ2-2	-	-	TRBV6-5	TGTGCCAGCAGCCTCGAGTTACTCCCCGGGGAGCTGTTTTTT	CASSLELLPGELFF
TRBJ2-2	-	-	TRBV12-3/TRBV12-4	TGTGCCAGCACGCCCACCGGGGAGCTGTTTTTT	CASTPTGELFF
TRBJ2-7	-	few	TRBV5-6	TGTGCCAGCACCGGCTCTATGAGGGCCACCTACGAGCAGTACTTC	CASTGSMRATYEQYF
TRBJ2-2	-	few	TRBV11-1	TGTGCCAGCAGCTCTCCCTATCATGACATATCGAACACCGGGGAGCTGTTTTTT	CASSSPYHDISNTGELFF
TRBJ1-4	TRBD1	-	TRBV7-2	TGTGCCAGCAGCCGGGACAGGGGGAAGAGTGAAAAACTGTTTTTT	CASSRDRGKSEKLFF
TRBJ2-3	-	many	TRBV9	TGTGCCAGCAGCGTAGGGGGTGGGGCAGATACGCAGTATTTT	CASSVGGGADTQYF
TRBJ2-1	-	-	TRBV7-2	TGTGCCAGCCGAAATGGTCCAGAGCAGTTCTTC	CASRNGPEQFF
TRBJ2-7	TRBD1	many	TRBV12-3/TRBV12-4	TGTGCCAGCAGTTTAGTTGGGACAGACTACTCCTACGAGCAGTACTTC	CASSLVGTDYSYEQYF
TRBJ2-7	-	few	TRBV29-1	TGCAGCGTTGTAGTTCCCTGGGGTTACGAGCAGTACTTC	CSVVVPWGYEQYF